These 28 T cell receptor delta chains share one sample of origin, sequenced in a study of γδ T cells in repeated Plasmodium falciparum infection. Bulk repertoires came from Vgamma9/Vdelta2+ or Vdelta2-negative gammadelta T cells flow-sorted from PBMC. TCRdb re-processed the multiplex PCR reads using CATT. This sample has tens of thousands of delta-chain clones; approximately 0.96% occur once, and the top ten carry more than 9%. The sequencing sample was made of gamma-delta T cells from blood. The receptors derive from a pool of human donors (malaria-infected and uninfected, not separated).

This clone came up a few times. A far more abundant clone sits one base away, making this likely a read error. At the DNA level, this CDR3 is encoded by other sequences in the same sample as well. The chain joins TRDV2 to TRDJ3; TRDD3 is a possible D gene (5 bases). No J segment appears in TCRdb, so it was assigned here by matching the sequence to germline. This CDR3 is built from 19 residues. In germline, CDR1 is GEAIGNYY, CDR2 EKD. The CDR3 sequence is CACDTVGKGESWDTRQMFF. The CDR3 coding sequence is TGTGCCTGTGACACCGTTGGGAAAGGAGAATCCTGGGACACCCGGCAGATGTTTTTC.

Note on this clone: The protein that TCRdb holds for this DNA derives from a much larger clone and differs from the translated DNA at residue 11, which likely indicates a read error; the protein shown here is translated from the DNA. The chain combines TRDV2 with TRDJ1; a weak D match, TRDD3 (5 bases). Since TCRdb gives no J gene, matching the DNA to germline was used here to assign it. This CDR3 comprises 18 residues. Trimming pared 1 base from V and 0 bases from J, leaving 20 bases between. Germline V gene data show CDR1 as GEAIGNYY and CDR2 as EKD. CDR3 protein: CACDTSTTWALYTDKLIF. CDR3 nucleotide sequence: TGTGCCTGTGACACATCTACGACCTGGGCCCTGTACACCGATAAACTCATCTTT.

This clone turned up a few times. A far larger clone is only one base removed, so a read error is likely. The sample holds other DNA sequences that translate to the same CDR3. V is TRDV2 and J is TRDJ2; 8 positions agree with TRDD3. TCRdb does not report a J gene; here it was assigned by matching the DNA to germline references. The junction had 22 bases not matched to a gene; V was cut back by 0 bases and J by 8 bases. The germline CDR1 and CDR2 sequences are GEAIGNYY and EKD. The CDR3 covers 20 residues. For the CDR3, the DNA is TGTGCCTGTGACACCGTCGGCACGGTGGGGGATGGGAGTGGGACGGCACAACTCTTCTTT. Translated, it gives CACDTVGTVGDGSGTAQLFF.

On this clone itself: TCRdb's protein, taken from a much larger clone, differs from this DNA's translation at residue 6, likely owing to a read error; the protein displayed comes from the DNA. The chain has TRDV2 and TRDJ3; no firm D call. TCRdb is silent on the J gene; assignment here came from matching the DNA to germline. This CDR3 has 20 amino acids. V gave up 0 bases and J gave up 3 bases, with 20 bases separating them. Germline V gene data show CDR1 as GEAIGNYY and CDR2 as EKD. The CDR3 spells CACDTIGGAGTHWDTRQMFF. The CDR3 nucleotides read TGTGCCTGTGACACCATAGGAGGGGCTGGAACTCACTGGGACACCCGACAGATGTTTTTC.

Concerning this clone: This probably arose from a read error, given a far larger clone one base away. The same CDR3 arises from other DNA sequences in this sample as well. The chain combines TRDV2 with TRDJ2; 13 bases align to TRDD3. The J gene, not given by TCRdb, was assigned here from a germline match of the nucleotide sequence. The CDR3 has 23 amino acids. CDR1 is GEAIGNYY, CDR2 EKD, per germline. CDR3 amino acids: CACDRLLGDTPHGKPVGAAQLFF. The CDR3 region has the DNA TGTGCTTGTGACCGCCTACTGGGGGATACGCCCCACGGTAAACCGGTCGGCGCAGCACAACTCTTCTTT.

This clone was counted a few times. One base away lies a much larger clone, so this may be a sequencing read error. The chain joins TRDV1 to TRDJ1, with D possibly TRDD2 on 6 matching bases. The germline CDR1 and CDR2 sequences are TSWWSYY and QGS. The CDR3 consists of 18 residues. With 3 bases removed from V and 0 bases from J, the gap between germline ends came to 20 bases. CDR3 bases: TGTGCTCTTGGGGAGTTCCTTCCGCCGGGGACCTACACCGATAAACTCATCTTT. Translated: CALGEFLPPGTYTDKLIF.

This clone was found a few times. This likely came from a read error, as a far larger clone is one base away. The sample holds other DNA sequences that translate to the same CDR3. The rearrangement uses TRDV1 and TRDJ1; 13 positions agree with TRDD3. The J gene comes from matching the DNA to germline here; TCRdb lacks it. The CDR3 length is 22 residues. The germline V gene has CDR1 TSWWSYY and CDR2 QGS. The J segment lost 2 bases and the V segment lost 9 bases, leaving 27 bases of the junction unmatched. CDR3 residues: CALAAPFLRQPVLGDTTDKLIF. Here the CDR3 DNA reads TGTGCTCTCGCCGCCCCTTTCCTACGTCAGCCCGTACTGGGGGATACGACCGATAAACTCATCTTT.

This clone was observed a handful of times. The protein given by TCRdb reflects a much larger clone and differs at residue 5 from this DNA's translation, likely from a read error; the protein shown is the DNA's translation. The chain couples TRDV1 to TRDJ1; 7 bases match TRDD3. The J gene is absent in TCRdb and was assigned here via DNA matching to germline. Germline assignment: CDR1 TSWWSYY and CDR2 QGS. The CDR3 is 19 amino acids. V shed 5 bases, J shed 0 bases, and the junction held 18 bases outside the gene matches. CDR3 DNA: TGTGCTCTTGGGTTCTGTAAGTGGGGGACCCGGGGGTACACCGATAAACTCATCTTT. Protein sequence: CALGFCKWGTRGYTDKLIF.

This clone was seen more than once but under ten times. The protein held in TCRdb is that of a much larger clone and does not match this DNA's translation at residue 18, likely because of a read error; the protein shown is translated from the DNA. CDR3 nucleotide sequence: TGTGCTCTTGGGGAACCCCTCTCTTCCTACGACTGGGGGATTCGGACAGCAAAACTCTTCTTT. It translates to CALGEPLSSYDWGIRTAKLFF. The chain uses TRDV1 and TRDJ2; 10 positions match TRDD3. The CDR3 is 21 amino acids. Looked up from germline, CDR1 is TSWWSYY and CDR2 is QGS.

A note on this clone: This DNA translates differently at residue 20 from the TCRdb protein, which is that of a much larger clone; a read error is likely, and the protein shown is the DNA's own translation. The chain has TRDV1 and TRDJ1, with 9 bases fitting TRDD2. The J gene, absent from TCRdb, was called here by matching the DNA to germline. CDR3 length: 28 amino acids. The trim removed 2 bases at V and 0 bases at J, leaving 40 bases unmatched. Per germline, CDR1 TSWWSYY and CDR2 QGS. CDR3 loop: CALGEYPPSYLVQRTGAGVATYTDKLIF. CDR3 sequence (DNA): TGTGCTCTTGGGGAATATCCCCCTTCCTACTTAGTTCAGAGAACTGGGGCGGGGGTCGCGACGTACACCGATAAACTCATCTTT.

This clone was seen more than once but under ten times. TCRdb attributes to this sequence the protein of a much larger clone, which differs from the DNA translation at residue 5; a read error is likely, and the protein displayed is translated from the DNA. The chain is built from TRDV2 and TRDJ1, with 13 bases identical to TRDD3. Germline V gives CDR1 GEAIGNYY, CDR2 EKD. V gave up 3 bases and J gave up 1 base; unmatched junction bases: 13. The CDR3 runs to 19 residues. The CDR3 sequence: CACDALLLGDTGSTDKLIF. In DNA form, the CDR3 reads TGTGCCTGTGACGCCCTACTACTGGGGGATACGGGTTCCACCGATAAACTCATCTTT.

This clone was detected only a few times. A far bigger clonotype differs at one base, so this is likely a read error. Other DNA sequences in the same sample also yield this CDR3. The chain combines TRDV1 with TRDJ2, with 13 positions matching TRDD3. The J gene was missing in TCRdb and was found by matching the end of the DNA to germline. Germline V gene lookup returns CDR1 TSWWSYY and CDR2 QGS. With V trimmed by 2 bases and J by 0 bases, 24 bases remained unmatched. The CDR3 contains 25 residues. The CDR3 here is CALGEDSILAEPTGGYGTLTAQLFF. The CDR3 DNA follows: TGTGCTCTTGGGGAAGATTCGATTCTCGCCGAACCGACTGGGGGATACGGTACTTTGACAGCACAACTCTTCTTT.

In the case of this clone: TCRdb's listed protein matches a much larger clone and diverges from this DNA's translation at residue 12, likely through a read error; the protein shown comes from the DNA. This chain connects TRDV1 to TRDJ1; 10 nucleotides align to TRDD3. As TCRdb names no J gene, one was assigned here on the basis of a DNA match to germline. The CDR3 extends over 15 amino acids. CDR1 and CDR2 from the germline V gene are TSWWSYY and QGS. With 9 bases clipped from V and 10 bases from J, the junction kept 17 bases outside the gene matches. The CDR3 DNA follows: TGTGCTCTGGTCCCACCCGGGGGATACGACCGTAGACTCATCTTT. Translation: CALVPPGGYDRRLIF.

This clone was seen more than once but under ten times. A far larger clone is one base from this, pointing to a likely read error. This CDR3 is also generated by other DNA sequences in the sample. This chain links TRDV1 with TRDJ1; 7 positions agree with TRDD2. TCRdb offers no J gene call, so here the DNA was matched to germline to obtain one. Germline assignment: CDR1 TSWWSYY and CDR2 QGS. CDR3 size: 16 residues. In DNA, the CDR3 is TGTGCTCTTGGGGATAACCTTCCTCCGGACACTGATAAACTCATCTTT. This translates into CALGDNLPPDTDKLIF.

There are a few counts of this clone. TCRdb records a much larger clone's protein for this DNA, with a difference at residue 11 that likely arises from a read error; the protein given is the translation of the DNA. V gene TRDV1 combines with J gene TRDJ1; D possibly corresponds to TRDD3 (6 bases). Germline loops: CDR1 TSWWSYY, CDR2 QGS. The CDR3 spans 16 residues. The V end lost 8 bases, the J end lost 3 bases, and 22 bases lay between the germline ends. Here the CDR3 reads CALPWGSESYADKLIF. CDR3 coding DNA: TGTGCTCTTCCGTGGGGGTCTGAGTCGTACGCCGATAAACTCATCTTT.

This clone turned up a few times. This likely reflects a read error, since a far larger clone is one base away. Other DNA variants within this sample encode the same CDR3. V is TRDV1 and J is TRDJ1; the match to TRDD3 covers 9 bases. The J gene, absent from TCRdb, was called here by matching the DNA to germline. Looked up from germline, CDR1 is TSWWSYY and CDR2 is QGS. CDR3 length: 18 amino acids. Trimming at V came to 3 bases and at J to 0 bases, leaving 11 bases not matched to a gene. CDR3 nucleotides: TGTGCTCTTGGGGAGGCCTCCGGGGGATACCCTTACACCGATAAACTCATCTTT. It translates to CALGEASGGYPYTDKLIF.

This clone was observed a handful of times. A far more abundant clone sits one base away, making this likely a read error. Other DNA sequences in this sample translate to the same CDR3. This chain uses TRDV1 with TRDJ1; D gene uncertain. V lost 1 base and J lost 10, with 10 bases in between. CDR1 and CDR2 (germline): TSWWSYY, QGS. This CDR3 spans 12 amino acids. CDR3 residues: CALGEPPLTLIF. The CDR3 DNA reads TGTGCTCTTGGGGAACCCCCCTTGACACTCATCTTT.

Comments on this clone: Only one base separates this from a far larger clonotype, so it likely reflects a read error. Other DNA sequences in this specimen translate into the identical CDR3. The chain uses TRDV1 and TRDJ3, with D tentatively TRDD3 (6 bases). The J gene is not listed in TCRdb, so it was assigned here from a DNA match to germline. The CDR3 loop spans 19 amino acids. Per germline, CDR1 TSWWSYY and CDR2 QGS. The CDR3 reads CALGEPGELGIWDTRQMFF. CDR3 bases: TGTGCTCTCGGGGAACCGGGCGAATTGGGGATCTGGGACACCCGACAGATGTTTTTC.

This clone was counted only a few times. Translating this DNA gives a protein that differs at residue 26 from the TCRdb one, which belongs to a much larger clone; a read error is likely, and the protein shown is this translation. The V segment is TRDV1, and no J call was made; the table's D gene call, TRDD3, was not cross checked with the DNA. The CDR3 has 28 amino acids. CDR1 and CDR2 from the germline V gene are TSWWSYY and QGS. The CDR3 DNA reads TGTGCTCTTGGGGACCCTGAGGGTGCACCCAGTAGCCTTCCTCCTTGGGGTTCTCCCGGGGGTCCCACCGATAAACCCATCTTT. Protein product: CALGDPEGAPSSLPPWGSPGGPTDKPIF.

Comments on this clone: Since a much larger clone is just one base distant, this may be a read error. CDR3: CARDSVLSSYNTDKLIF. The CDR3 bases are TGTGCCCGTGACTCGGTACTGAGTAGCTATAACACCGATAAACTCATCTTT. The rearrangement joins TRDV2 to TRDJ1; D gene ambiguous. TCRdb gives no J gene; it was assigned here by matching the DNA to germline. CDR1 and CDR2 from the germline V gene are GEAIGNYY and EKD. The CDR3 runs to 17 residues.

This clone has only a few counts. A single base is all that separates this from a far larger clone, so a read error is likely. Other nucleotide sequences in the sample specify the same CDR3. The chain employs TRDV1 and TRDJ1; 11 bases are a match to TRDD3. TCRdb supplies no J gene; here it was assigned by aligning the nucleotide sequence to germline. Losses at the gene ends were 1 base for V and 3 bases for J; bases not matched to a gene: 13. The CDR3 contains 19 residues. Germline CDR1 TSWWSYY, CDR2 QGS. Here the CDR3 reads CALGEHTSLWGIHADKLIF. The CDR3 DNA follows: TGTGCTCTTGGGGAACATACTTCCCTCTGGGGGATACACGCCGATAAACTCATCTTT.

The table lists this clone with a few counts. The protein in TCRdb stems from a much larger clone and differs at residue 13 from this DNA's translation, likely a read error; here the protein is translated from the DNA. V and J are TRDV2 and TRDJ1; D is perhaps TRDD3 (6 bases). Here the J gene came from matching the DNA to germline, since TCRdb omits it. This CDR3 region has 17 residues. Germline V gives CDR1 GEAIGNYY, CDR2 EKD. In DNA, the CDR3 is TGTGCCTGTGACCCCTGGGGCCCGGGGGCCTACACCAATAAACTCATCTTT. Its translation is CACDPWGPGAYTNKLIF.

This clone was found a few times. The TCRdb record carries a much larger clone's protein, which differs from this DNA's translation at residue 5; a read error is the likely cause, and the protein listed here is the DNA translation. CDR3 region: CACDAVTGTNWDTRQMFF. The CDR3 bases are TGTGCCTGCGACGCCGTTACTGGAACTAACTGGGACACCCGACAGATGTTTTTC. The genes are TRDV2 and TRDJ3; a possible D gene is TRDD3 (5 bases). No J segment appears in TCRdb, so it was assigned here by matching the sequence to germline. V lost 7 bases and J lost 3, with 21 bases in between. The CDR3 runs 18 residues. CDR1 is GEAIGNYY and CDR2 is EKD in the germline V gene.

To note about this clone: With only one base between it and a far larger clone, this is likely a read error. Other DNA sequences in this sample translate to the same CDR3. The V gene is TRDV1, the J gene TRDJ1, with 11 bases fitting TRDD3. The J gene, missing from TCRdb, was assigned here through DNA to germline matching. Germline CDR1 TSWWSYY, CDR2 QGS. The CDR3 runs to 25 residues. The CDR3 protein is CALGERSIRYPIVGDTFGYTDKLIF. In DNA form, the CDR3 reads TGTGCCCTTGGGGAACGAAGTATCAGGTACCCCATTGTGGGGGATACGTTCGGGTACACCGATAAACTCATCTTT.

Concerning this clone: It is likely a read error: a sequence one base away is far more abundant. Other DNA sequences in this sample translate to the same CDR3. This chain connects TRDV1 to TRDJ1; the D gene is possibly TRDD2 (7 bases). TCRdb leaves out the J gene; it was filled in here by matching the DNA to germline. CDR3 length: 17 residues. The germline CDR1 and CDR2 sequences are TSWWSYY and QGS. The CDR3 sequence is CALGEFLPGYYTDKLIF. The CDR3 DNA reads as TGTGCTCTTGGGGAGTTCCTACCGGGATATTACACCGACAAACTCATCTTT.

As concerns this clone: A far larger clone is a single base away, which makes a read error likely. The sample contains more than one DNA sequence encoding this CDR3. The V gene reported is TRDV1; the J gene is uncalled; the table names TRDD3, a call not compared with the DNA. Looked up from germline, CDR1 is TSWWSYY and CDR2 is QGS. The CDR3 runs 25 residues. CDR3: CALGELWSSYVGQAYWGIRTDKLIF. The CDR3 nucleotides read TGTGCTCTTGGGGAACTTTGGTCTTCCTACGTAGGGCAGGCGTACTGGGGGATACGGACCGATAAACTCATCTTC.

This clone was detected many times. With only one base between it and a far larger clone, this is likely a read error. Other DNA sequences in the sample encode the same CDR3. The J gene is TRDJ1, the V gene TRDV1; D unresolved. The J gene was missing in TCRdb and was found by matching the end of the DNA to germline. Trimming took off 5 bases at V and 4 bases at J, with 20 bases between the two ends. CDR1 and CDR2 (germline): TSWWSYY, QGS. The CDR3 spans 16 residues. The CDR3 nucleotides are TGTGCTCTTGGGACCATGCTGGCCTATCGGTTCGATAAACTCATCTTT. Protein: CALGTMLAYRFDKLIF.

Details on this clone: A far bigger clonotype differs at one base, so this is likely a read error. The sample holds other DNA sequences that translate to the same CDR3. The chain employs TRDV2 and TRDJ1; TRDD3 matches at 13 bases. The J gene, left out of TCRdb, was set here by checking the DNA against germline. Germline assignment: CDR1 GEAIGNYY and CDR2 EKD. With V trimmed by 1 base and J by 3 bases, 13 bases remained unmatched. The CDR3 is made up of 19 amino acids. CDR3 DNA sequence: TGTGCCTGTGACACGGTACTACTGGGGGATACGTTGTACTCCGATAAACTCATCTTT. Translation: CACDTVLLGDTLYSDKLIF.